The rows below give T cell receptor beta chains drawn from one sample of a study of graft-versus-host responses after intestinal transplantation. This table comes from immunoSEQ multiplex PCR, and its TCRdb copy is limited to in-frame clones, with some not included. The repertoire holds some 110,000 clones, with 90% to 95% as singletons. Their target antigens are unknown. Sequencing used unstimulated CD8+ T cells sorted from spleen or lymph node cells, obtained before transplant. The receptors originated from a human donor who was the organ donor for an intestinal transplant. Each CDR3 is given with its conserved first and last residue.

V gene: TRBV6-5; J gene: TRBJ2-5; CDR3 protein: CASSYSRRETQYF
V gene: TRBV19; J gene: TRBJ2-7; CDR3 protein: CASSIGRDLDEQYF
V gene: TRBV2; J gene: TRBJ1-6; CDR3 protein: CASSGPQGGVHSPLHF
V gene: TRBV2; J gene: TRBJ1-2; CDR3 protein: CASRTGYGYTF
V gene: TRBV5-6; J gene: TRBJ1-4; CDR3 protein: CASSYGAAPNEKLFF
V gene: TRBV11-2; J gene: TRBJ1-2; CDR3 protein: CASSLGDSYGYTF
V gene: TRBV27; J gene: TRBJ2-7; CDR3 protein: CASSFTGASSYEQYF
V gene: TRBV2; J gene: TRBJ2-3; CDR3 protein: CASRGGDGTDTQYF
V gene: TRBV15; J gene: TRBJ2-5; CDR3 protein: CATSRGQAPETQYF
V gene: TRBV29-1; J gene: TRBJ1-1; CDR3 protein: CSVGTGDAFF
V gene: TRBV4-3; J gene: TRBJ2-2; CDR3 protein: CASSQEEDGELFF
V gene: TRBV27; J gene: TRBJ1-2; CDR3 protein: CASSRGSGYGYTF
V gene: TRBV29-1; J gene: TRBJ2-7; CDR3 protein: CSVEGLDSHEQYF
V gene: TRBV5-6; J gene: TRBJ1-2; CDR3 protein: CASSLILGYYGYTF
V gene: TRBV11-2; J gene: TRBJ2-7; CDR3 protein: CASSLGTSGSYEQYF
V gene: TRBV27; J gene: TRBJ2-1; CDR3 protein: CASTLASHNEQFF
V gene: TRBV11-2; J gene: TRBJ2-5; CDR3 protein: CASRFFSGSIRETQYF
V gene: TRBV4-1; J gene: TRBJ2-5; CDR3 protein: CASSQGTSVEETQYF
V gene: TRBV6-5; J gene: TRBJ2-3; CDR3 protein: CASSSGDRVGDTQYF
V gene: TRBV10-3; J gene: TRBJ2-1; CDR3 protein: CAIREPTGADNEQFF